This entry describes one T cell receptor beta chain. This clone has only one observation. The antigen it binds to is not known. No base-level quality is on record; no much larger clone is a single base apart. Including cysteine and phenylalanine, the CDR3 has 14 amino acids. Of all the DNA, just the CDR3 is kept, 42 bases in frame from base 1. CDR1 and CDR2 are drawn from the germline V gene (reference sequence): LNHDA, SQIVND. Clipping removes 4 bases from V and 5 bases from J, with 4 as the unmatched junction base count. Receptor libraries were prepared by the immunoSEQ multiplex PCR assay. The multiplex PCR relied on a mix of 60 forward primers for TCR Vbeta segments and 13 reverse primers for TCR Jbeta segments. Amplification of the CDR3 region of rearranged TCR beta genes was performed with a multiplex PCR assay on genomic DNA. On the Illumina HiSeq System, the amplified TCR beta libraries were sequenced as 87-base-pair reads. The original pipeline was this. In a later analysis, some 80 million unique TCR beta chains were counted across the roughly 610 repertoires, and roughly 11 million of these chains were shared by at least two donors. A nearest-neighbor algorithm error-corrected the raw reads and collapsed the reads into unique sequences, merging closely related sequences to remove PCR and sequencing errors. To assign V, D and J gene segments, CDR3 sequences were aligned to IMGT reference sequences. For a sequence to be retained, at least a six-nucleotide match to both a V gene segment and a J gene segment was required. A rearrangement was called productive if the CDR3 had no stop codons and remained in frame with V and J, and every other rearrangement was called non-productive. Following IMGT convention, CDR3 was defined as the stretch from the second conserved V-encoded cysteine up to the conserved J-encoded phenylalanine. The earlier analysis of fewer than 700 of the donors excluded sequences that lacked an unambiguous match to a single V gene segment. An earlier analysis of 500 to 700 of the donors classified V segments as functional when productive rearrangements were above 56.7% and as segregating when the standard deviation between donors was above 5%. A statistical classification framework was built for diagnosing cytomegalovirus status from the catalog of TCR beta chain sequences. In a later analysis, TCR nucleotide sequences were compared against IMGT/GENE-DB human TR gene sequences so that V and J genes could be assigned. In a later analysis, CDR3 sequences and most-parsimonious VDJ recombination scenarios were assigned using the TCRdist pipeline. In a later analysis, each TCR beta chain was defined by its CDR3 amino acid sequence together with its V-gene family, and reads without a unique V-gene family were excluded. In a later analysis, approximately 590 highly shared, low-generation-probability nucleotide sequences were removed to address suspected cross-contamination and a sequencing artifact. In a later analysis, a clonal expansion index for each public chain was calculated from normalized within-repertoire ranks of inferred template counts. In a later analysis, generation probabilities were computed using a VDJ recombination model fitted to out-of-frame rearrangements, and the results were checked against IGoR. Hypergeometric tests were used in a later analysis to score TCR-TCR, TCR-HLA and TCR-CMV co-occurrence, with a repertoire-size bias correction applied to the TCR pairs. A later analysis estimated false discovery rates by permuting HLA or CMV assignments 20 times. In a later analysis, co-occurring TCRs were grouped using DBSCAN, with TCRdist sequence similarity added in when clustering inside HLA-allele-positive subsets. For co-occurrence clustering, repertoires with fewer than 30,000 or more than 120,000 public chains were excluded, along with roughly 5 repertoires with anomalous nucleotide sharing. What TCRdb holds here is the immuneACCESS table cut down to in-frame rearrangements. Part of the clones is not present; checked against another copy, under half of the missing clones reflect an unresolved V gene, and the others are unexplained. That table furnishes V, J and clone size, whereas the DNA furnished D and trimming. The sample table lists about 130,000 clones, roughly 82% of them with a count of one. Jointly, the top ten make up approximately 13% of the sample.

This sample stems from a study of cytomegalovirus exposure and HLA in healthy donors (TCRdb year 2017). With regard to the full study: An earlier analysis of approximately 640 of the donors reported 250 to 300 Gb of sequence data and 100 million to 130 million unique TCR beta sequences from 150 million to 200 million T cells. The study was designed to test whether signatures of past pathogen exposure could be identified by cataloging public T cell receptors. Both class I and class II loci were covered by HLA typing, at four-digit resolution. An early release covering approximately 600 HLA-typed donors comprised roughly 300 gigabases of sequencing data and tens of millions of unique TCR sequences. Typing coverage varied by locus: roughly 620-640 donors for A, B, C, DRB1 and DQB1; roughly 500 for DQA1; around 570 for DPA1; 450 to 480 for DPB1. A later genetic analysis took genome-wide SNP genotypes for about three fifths of the roughly 670 donors and used that subset as a discovery cohort. Among 300 to 500 genotyped donors of the cohort, an average of around 220,000 unique TCR beta nucleotide sequences was sequenced per donor, of which about 18% were non-productive. Every repertoire in the discovery cohort had been generated on one and the same sequencing platform. The genetic ancestry cluster associated with self-reported Caucasian donors included 81% of the roughly 380 genotyped donors. In a later analysis, previously published TCR beta repertoires from 670 or so donors were re-analyzed and high-resolution HLA genotyping was added so that TCR occurrence patterns could be studied. The later analysis used no new phenotypic data to find candidate immune exposures, relying instead on TCR beta sequences and their occurrence across donors. Along with the approximately 650-subject first cohort, a separate validation cohort of roughly 110 different subjects was used. The study used immunosequencing to profile the T cell repertoires of approximately 690 subjects and linked those repertoires to cytomegalovirus serostatus. Roughly 5 DR-DQ haplotypes were treated as single units for association and clustering because of strong linkage in the cohort. The study combined high-throughput TCR immunosequencing, statistical association of individual TCRs with disease status, and machine learning to predict cytomegalovirus infection status. To decide whether each TCR beta V gene segment behaved as functional or pseudogenic, an earlier analysis of approximately 620 of the donors relied on high-throughput TCR beta sequencing. Donor age, sex, ethnicity and CMV serostatus were compiled together with the repertoire data. Findings and caveats that apply to the study as a whole: Because counts were too low, roughly 18 rarely observed V segments, including chromosome 9 orphons, were left out of the earlier analysis of 587 of the donors. A later analysis reported that several top co-occurrence clusters appeared linked to parvovirus B19, influenza, CMV and Epstein-Barr virus. Some IMGT-functional V segments, including TRBV6-2 and TRBV6-3, could not be told apart with the 87-base-pair reads, so those segments were excluded. The study listed 170 or so TCR beta chains as associated with cytomegalovirus. Compared with the approximately 670-donor mean, donors in an Asian-associated ancestry cluster had fewer N-insertions in productive TCRs, according to a later genetic analysis. In a later analysis, TCR association rates were found to vary across HLA loci, with the most associated TCRs seen for DRB1 alleles and the fewest for HLA-C alleles. Only TCR beta chains were sequenced in this cohort, and the absence of alpha or paired-chain data limited detectable features. V-gene and J-gene trimming of TCR beta chains was associated with a missense DCLRE1C variant in a later genetic analysis, and the association was replicated in an independent cohort. It was suggested by the authors that the approach could potentially be generalized to other disease states and immunological phenotypes. Cytomegalovirus status was reported to be diagnosed by the classifier with high specificity and sensitivity in both the original and validation cohorts. Because some donors lacked HLA typing at each locus, the association tests relied only on the typed subset. According to a later analysis, most CMV-associated TCR beta chains appeared to be HLA-restricted, and the HLA associations seemed to be driven largely by CMV exposure. A further reported finding was that TCR beta sequences accurately predicted the HLA-A and HLA-B alleles for most subjects in the first cohort. The presence/absence analyses assumed that sequencing depth was roughly uniform across donors, and that assumption may not be true. Linkage disequilibrium might explain the correlated functional status among segregating V segments, but an unknown experimental factor could not be ruled out. For the cohort, immune exposure information was limited to CMV serostatus. In an earlier analysis of 587 of the donors, most TCR beta V segments appeared in productive rearrangements about 87% or about 30% of the time, broadly matching IMGT annotations. In vitro tests confirmed that three of the cytomegalovirus-associated TCR beta chains recognize cytomegalovirus antigens. The sequencing pipeline was judged likely to have produced a cluster of highly shared sequence variants as a technical artifact. Across donors, most TCR sequences were observed very rarely, whereas some public TCRs were present in many individuals. In a later analysis, HLA-associated TCR beta chains showed more clonal expansion and lower generation probabilities than non-associated chains that were equally common. At a false discovery rate of 0.05, a later analysis linked around 15,000 TCR beta sequences to specific HLA alleles. Strong co-occurrence of HLA alleles, especially DR and DQ, made assigning TCR associations to individual alleles difficult.

The cohort was made up of roughly 670 healthy bone marrow donors. At the time of sampling, all cohort members were nominally healthy, though unrecorded immune exposures were likely present. The donor was CMV seropositive and belonged to the group of 250 to 350 seropositive cohort members. Every donor gave a peripheral blood sample, and the peripheral blood mononuclear cells from that sample were used for TCR beta sequencing. Genomic DNA extraction from the blood cell samples was performed with the Qiagen DNeasy Blood Extraction Kit. Here the chain combines TRBV19 and TRBJ1-2, and 10 bases in between align with TRBD1. The TCR comes from a woman aged 60 to 75 in good health and CMV-seropositive. Specimen: PBMCs. The DNA sequence follows: TGTGCCAGTAGTAGGACAGGGGGAATTTATGGCTACACCTTC. Its coded protein is CASSRTGGIYGYTF. The CDR3 plus the reference TRBV19 and TRBJ1-2 genes for the other parts give the full variable domain: DGGITQSPKYLFRKEGQNVTLSCEQNLNHDAMYWYRQDPGQGLRLIYYSQIVNDFQKGDIAEGYSVSREKKESFPLTVTSAQKNPTAFYLCASSRTGGIYGYTFGSGTRLTVV.